The clone carrying this T cell receptor (beta chain) was seen only once. This sample is drawn from a study of blood T cell repertoires in COVID-19. This CDR3 comprises 12 residues. From germline, CDR1 is LNHDA and CDR2 SQIVND (reference sequence). V was clipped by 8 bases and J by 8 bases, with 10 bases between them. Assay: immunoSEQ multiplex PCR; the TCRdb copy retains only in-frame clones and omits some. This sample has 100,000 to 150,000 clones, with 65% to 85% found just once. This sequence originates from a woman younger than 45 who had recovered from COVID-19. Sequenced material: PBMCs or T cells enriched from blood (not recorded which). This chain uses TRBV19 with TRBJ1-6; D is undetermined. Here the CDR3 reads CASRYLHSPLHF. The CDR3 DNA reads as TGTGCCAGTCGCTACTTACATTCACCCCTCCACTTT.